The subject of this entry is one T cell receptor (beta chain). Its antigen is not known. The germline gives CDR1 SGHRS, CDR2 YFSETQ. There are 14 residues in the CDR3. The V end lost 5 bases, the J end lost 4 bases, and 14 bases lay between the germline ends. This entry belongs to a study of CD8 T cells in ankylosing spondylitis. Whole-study findings and limits: From matched ankylosing spondylitis synovial fluid, disease-linked clones were reportedly recovered at significantly enriched levels. Seemingly distinctive of ankylosing spondylitis blood was a TCR beta motif formed by eight highly homologous variants. Disease-linked clones bore a CD8+ phenotype, appearing relatively rarely in peripheral blood.

TCRdb called the 5' RACE reads again in MiXCR, with one record for every CDR3 protein. In the table there are under 550,000 distinct CDR3 sequences, roughly a quarter of which are singletons. The rearrangement uses TRBV5-1 and TRBJ2-3; the D gene is possibly TRBD1 (6 bases). This sequence originates from a male donor with ankylosing spondylitis. The specimen sequenced was blood, either unsorted or a sorted T cell fraction (not recorded which). CDR3 sequence (DNA): TGCGCCAGCAGTCCACAGGGAGTCGCAGATACGCAGTATTTT. Translation: CASSPQGVADTQYF.